Listed here is a single T cell receptor (beta chain). Its antigen is unidentified. The junction differs from germline at one of its ends, possibly a read error. RNA and DNA were co-extracted from about 19-30 mg of unsorted bulk tissue. No treatment had been given to the patients, who were chronically infected with HBV. There were over 85% viable tumor cells in every single sample of tumor. CDR1 and CDR2 (germline): MGHRA, YSYEKL. This CDR3 is built from 12 residues. A primer matching the constant region was used to make TCR beta cDNA from 500 to 600 ng of total RNA. Libraries for TCR beta were built through three nested multiplex PCR rounds, which together made up a slightly modified ARM-PCR procedure. Two initial PCR rounds of around 9 cycles each paired TRBV1-TRBV30 forward primers with a C-beta reverse primer. TCRdb passed the multiplex PCR reads through MiXCR, listing each CDR3 protein once. This table holds around 190,000 distinct CDR3 sequences, about 85% found once.

This specimen comes from a study of tumor-infiltrating lymphocytes in primary liver carcinoma. Study observations and caveats: Pairs comparing tumor with adjacent tissue or blood overlapped less than pairs drawn from tumor regions.

The sequencing input was tumor tissue from primary liver carcinoma. V gene TRBV4-1 combines with J gene TRBJ1-2; tentatively, D is TRBD1 (6 bases). This clonotype originated in a man aged 40-49 years with primary liver carcinoma and hepatitis B virus infection. DNA for the CDR3: TGCTCCAGCAGCCAGTCAGGGGATAGCTACACCTTC. It translates to CSSSQSGDSYTF.